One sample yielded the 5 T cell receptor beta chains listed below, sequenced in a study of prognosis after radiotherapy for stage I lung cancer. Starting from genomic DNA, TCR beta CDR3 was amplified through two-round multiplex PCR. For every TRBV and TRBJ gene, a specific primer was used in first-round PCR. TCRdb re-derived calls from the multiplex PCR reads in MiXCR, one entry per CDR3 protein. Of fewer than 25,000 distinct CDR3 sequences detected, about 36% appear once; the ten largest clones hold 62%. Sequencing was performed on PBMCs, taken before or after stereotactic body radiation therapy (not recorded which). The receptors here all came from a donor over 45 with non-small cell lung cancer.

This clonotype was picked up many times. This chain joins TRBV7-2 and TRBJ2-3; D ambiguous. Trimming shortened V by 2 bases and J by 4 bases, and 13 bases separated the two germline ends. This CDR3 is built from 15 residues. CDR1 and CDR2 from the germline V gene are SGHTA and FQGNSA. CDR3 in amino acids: CASSLTGHSPDTQYF. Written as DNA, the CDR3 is TGTGCCAGCAGCTTAACCGGCCACTCGCCAGATACGCAGTATTTT.

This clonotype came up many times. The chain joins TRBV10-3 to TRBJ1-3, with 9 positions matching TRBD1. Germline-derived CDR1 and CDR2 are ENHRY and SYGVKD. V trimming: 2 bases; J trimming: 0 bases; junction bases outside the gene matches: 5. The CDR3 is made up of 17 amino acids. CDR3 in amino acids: CAISEGTGYDSGNTIYF. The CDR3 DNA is TGTGCCATCAGTGAGGGGACAGGGTATGACTCTGGAAACACCATATATTTT.

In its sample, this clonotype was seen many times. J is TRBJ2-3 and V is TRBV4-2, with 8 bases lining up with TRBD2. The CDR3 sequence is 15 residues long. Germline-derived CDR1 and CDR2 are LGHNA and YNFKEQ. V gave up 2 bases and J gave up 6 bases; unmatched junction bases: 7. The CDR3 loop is CASSQWTSKDDTQYF. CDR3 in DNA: TGTGCCAGCAGCCAATGGACTAGCAAAGACGATACGCAGTATTTT.

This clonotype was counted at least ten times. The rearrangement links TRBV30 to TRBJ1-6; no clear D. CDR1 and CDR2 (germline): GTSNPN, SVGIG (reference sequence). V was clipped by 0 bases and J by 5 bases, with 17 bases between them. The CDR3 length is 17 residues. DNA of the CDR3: TGTGCCTGGAGTGTATATGTCCGTCGGATCGATAATTCACCCCTCCACTTT. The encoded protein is CAWSVYVRRIDNSPLHF.

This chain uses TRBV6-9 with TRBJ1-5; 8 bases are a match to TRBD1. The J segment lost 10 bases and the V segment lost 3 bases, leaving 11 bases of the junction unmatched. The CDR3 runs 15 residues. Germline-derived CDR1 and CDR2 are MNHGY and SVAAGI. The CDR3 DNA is TGTGCCAGCAGTTACGGACAGGGTTCTACTCATCCCCAGCATTTT. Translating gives CASSYGQGSTHPQHF.